The 28 T cell receptor beta chains below all came from one sample that was sequenced in a study of TIL therapy for anti-PD-1-resistant metastatic lung cancer. Indicated time point: pre-treatment sample, taken before nivolumab and TIL therapy. The libraries were made with immunoSEQ v3. Produced via immunoSEQ multiplex PCR; TCRdb's table is partial and in-frame only. The data contain about 32,000 clones, 70% to 80% of them singletons. The specimen comprised blood, sampled at baseline. These receptors were taken from a woman aged 30-85 years with non-small cell lung cancer.

The V gene is TRBV12-5, the J gene TRBJ2-7; tentatively, D is TRBD1 or TRBD2 (5 bases each). The CDR3 length is 13 residues. The germline V and J ends were trimmed by 7 bases and 3 bases, with 13 bases remaining between them. Germline values: CDR1 LGHNT, CDR2 FRNRAP. The CDR3: CASANPGSYEQYF. In nucleotides, the CDR3 is TGTGCTAGTGCCAATCCAGGGAGCTACGAGCAGTACTTC.

The chain combines TRBV2 with TRBJ2-7; 7 nucleotides align to TRBD2. V dropped 3 bases and J dropped 4; count of bases not matched to a gene: 15. The CDR3 has 17 amino acids. CDR1 and CDR2 (germline): SNHLY, FYNNEI. CDR3 region: CASSDQLTAGRPYEQYF. The CDR3 nucleotides read TGTGCCAGCAGTGACCAGTTAACAGCGGGGAGACCTTACGAGCAGTACTTC.

This clone is medium-sized. V gene TRBV2 combines with J gene TRBJ2-5, with D perhaps matching TRBD1 or TRBD2 (6 bases each). Trimming pared 7 bases from V and 0 bases from J, leaving 24 bases between. Looked up from germline, CDR1 is SNHLY and CDR2 is FYNNEI. CDR3 length: 18 amino acids. CDR3 DNA: TGTGCCAGCATGGCTCCCGGGGCATTAGGGGGGTACCAAGAGACCCAGTACTTC. Translated, it gives CASMAPGALGGYQETQYF.

The gene calls are TRBV7-9 and TRBJ2-1, with 7 bases lining up with TRBD2. Unmatched junction bases numbered 16, after V lost 1 base and J lost 7 bases. The CDR3 is 18 amino acids. In germline, CDR1 is SEHNR, CDR2 FQNEAQ (reference sequence). The DNA for the CDR3 is TGTGCCAGCAGCTTAGACCTCTTGAGGGAGGGCCGGAAGAATGAGCAGTTCTTC. It encodes CASSLDLLREGRKNEQFF.

The chain links TRBV27 to TRBJ1-2; D might be TRBD1 (6 bases). Trimming pared 3 bases from V and 8 bases from J, leaving 16 bases between. Germline assignment: CDR1 MNHEY and CDR2 SMNVEV (reference sequence). This CDR3 comprises 14 residues. The CDR3 loop is CASSFSTGQEGYTF. In DNA form, the CDR3 reads TGTGCCAGCAGTTTCTCGACAGGCCAGGAGGGCTACACCTTC.

The chain uses TRBV27 and TRBJ2-1; D might be TRBD1 (6 bases). Trimming removed 3 bases at V and 7 bases at J, with 19 bases between. The CDR3 loop spans 16 amino acids. Germline V gene data show CDR1 as MNHEY and CDR2 as SMNVEV (reference sequence). The CDR3 reads CASSLKTGPHMNEQFF. As DNA, the CDR3 is TGTGCCAGCAGTTTGAAAACAGGGCCCCACATGAATGAGCAGTTCTTC.

The chain recombines TRBV2 with TRBJ1-1; possibly TRBD1 for D (5 bases). Between the trimmed V and J ends, which lost 7 bases and 4 bases, there was a span of 7 bases. CDR3 length: 11 residues. CDR1 is SNHLY and CDR2 is FYNNEI in the germline V gene. The CDR3 bases are TGTGCCAGCACGAGGGGCACTGAAGCTTTCTTT. Translated: CASTRGTEAFF.

The rearrangement uses TRBV9 and TRBJ2-1; D possibly corresponds to TRBD2 (5 bases). Germline-derived CDR1 and CDR2 are SGDLS and YYNGEE. The CDR3 is 14 residues long. The germline V and J ends were trimmed by 0 bases and 8 bases, with 12 bases remaining between them. Here the CDR3 reads CASSVGRQRHEQFF. Here the CDR3 DNA reads TGTGCCAGCAGCGTAGGGCGGCAGCGGCATGAGCAGTTCTTC.

This clone has a single count. The J gene is TRBJ2-2, the V gene TRBV29-1, with unresolved D. Germline V gene sequence: CDR1 SQVTM, CDR2 ANQGSEA. This CDR3 spans 11 amino acids. Trimming cost V 4 bases and J 2 bases, with 2 bases left between them. CDR3 DNA: TGCAGCGTTGTAAACACCGGGGAGCTGTTTTTT. This gives the protein CSVVNTGELFF.

This chain connects TRBV27 to TRBJ1-5; D remains ambiguous. Germline V gene data show CDR1 as MNHEY and CDR2 as SMNVEV (reference sequence). Trimming took 1 base from V and 2 from J, leaving 3 bases between them. This CDR3 comprises 13 residues. The DNA of the CDR3 is TGTGCCAGCAGTTTATACCGCAATCAGCCCCAGCATTTT. It is translated as CASSLYRNQPQHF.

The chain combines TRBV5-1 with TRBJ1-2; no definite D call. V was trimmed by 4 bases and J by 0 bases, leaving 10 bases between them. The CDR3 covers 14 residues. CDR1 and CDR2 from the germline V gene are SGHRS and YFSETQ. The CDR3 region is CASSESTANYGYTF. The CDR3 nucleotides read TGCGCCAGCAGCGAAAGCACTGCTAACTATGGCTACACCTTC.

This chain uses TRBV7-9 with TRBJ2-1; D is ambiguous. Trimming pared 3 bases from V and 8 bases from J, leaving 8 bases between. CDR1 is SEHNR and CDR2 is FQNEAQ in the germline V gene (reference sequence). The CDR3 spans 12 residues. The CDR3: CASSLTKYEQFF. The DNA of the CDR3 is TGTGCCAGCAGCTTGACGAAGTATGAGCAGTTCTTC.

This rearrangement joins TRBV19 to TRBJ1-2, with D possibly matching TRBD1 (6 bases). CDR3 length: 16 residues. The V end was cut by 0 bases, the J end by 2 bases, with 13 bases between. The V gene's germline CDR1 is LNHDA and CDR2 SQIVND (reference sequence). The CDR3 here is CASSIDQQGGNYGYTF. CDR3 in DNA: TGTGCCAGTAGTATAGATCAGCAAGGGGGAAACTATGGCTACACCTTC.

The rearrangement joins TRBV11-1 to TRBJ2-7; 7 nucleotides agree with TRBD1. Germline CDR1 reads SGHAT; CDR2 reads FQDESV (reference sequence). The CDR3 covers 15 residues. Trimming took 4 bases from V and 2 from J; bases not matched to a gene: 8. The CDR3 is CASSYPPGQPYEQYF. In DNA, the CDR3 is TGTGCCAGCAGCTACCCTCCGGGACAGCCCTACGAGCAGTACTTC.

In this sample, this clone turned up once. V gene TRBV7-7 combines with J gene TRBJ2-3, with D unresolved. This CDR3 region has 18 residues. Trimming pared 5 bases from V and 4 bases from J, leaving 25 bases between. CDR1 and CDR2 (germline): SSHAT, FNYEAQ (reference sequence). CDR3 loop: CASSPLSAYWAVADTQYF. CDR3 bases: TGTGCCAGCAGCCCCCTGTCTGCATACTGGGCCGTCGCAGATACGCAGTATTTT.

The rearrangement joins TRBV14 to TRBJ1-1; maybe TRBD1 (5 bases). Germline-derived CDR1 and CDR2 are SGHDN and FVKESK. V dropped 0 bases and J dropped 11 bases, with 16 bases sitting between them. This CDR3 is built from 14 residues. CDR3 residues: CASSQEPGTVGAFF. In DNA form, the CDR3 reads TGTGCCAGCAGCCAAGAACCCGGGACCGTTGGGGCTTTCTTT.

The chain uses TRBV18 and TRBJ2-3; TRBD2 matches at 14 bases. The CDR3 has 16 residues. Germline-derived CDR1 and CDR2 are KGHSH and LQKENI. The trim removed 3 bases at V and 4 bases at J, leaving 3 bases unmatched. CDR3: CASSPGLAGGSDTQYF. CDR3 nucleotides: TGTGCCAGCTCACCTGGACTAGCGGGAGGTTCAGATACGCAGTATTTT.

The CDR3 nucleotides are TGTGCCAGCACTCTGGGGTTACAGCGATTAGGCTGGGAGTATTTT. This codes for CASTLGLQRLGWEYF. This chain links TRBV5-6 with TRBJ2-3, with D unresolved. The germline gives CDR1 SGHDT, CDR2 YYEEEE. Trimming cost V 6 bases and J 13 bases, with 27 bases left between them. This CDR3 has 15 amino acids.

The genes are TRBV10-1 and TRBJ2-7; 11 bases are shared with TRBD2. This CDR3 comprises 15 residues. V was clipped by 3 bases and J by 5 bases; unmatched bases: 6. Germline V gene lookup returns CDR1 WNHNN and CDR2 SYGVQD (reference sequence). CDR3 sequence reads: CASSDKGLAVNEQYF. The CDR3 DNA follows: TGCGCCAGCAGTGACAAGGGACTAGCGGTGAACGAGCAGTACTTC.

CDR3 nucleotides: TGTGCCAGCAGCCTAGACCACCTTCGCAATGAGCAGTTCTTC. Translation: CASSLDHLRNEQFF. The genes are TRBV14 and TRBJ2-1, with D hard to call. The CDR3 is made up of 14 amino acids. V was trimmed by 4 bases and J by 6 bases, leaving 13 bases between them. Germline V CDR1 and CDR2: SGHDN, FVKESK.

This chain links TRBV2 with TRBJ2-2; D remains unclear. V was pared by 6 bases and J by 5 bases, with 4 bases between. This CDR3 contains 11 residues. Germline V lookup: CDR1 SNHLY, CDR2 FYNNEI. The CDR3 protein is CASRRTGELFF. In DNA, the CDR3 is TGTGCCAGCAGAAGGACCGGGGAGCTGTTTTTT.

The CDR3 DNA sequence: TGTGCCAGCGGATCCCGTAGGGGGGGAGAAGCTTTCTTT. The encoded protein is CASGSRRGGEAFF. This rearrangement joins TRBV6-1 to TRBJ1-1, with TRBD1 as a possible D gene (6 bases). The CDR3 is 13 residues long. V dropped 8 bases and J dropped 8 bases, with 18 bases sitting between them. CDR1 is MNHNS, CDR2 SASEGT, per germline.

The CDR3 nucleotides read TGCGCCAGCAGCTTACAGCCTAGCGGTAATTACGAGCAGTACTTC. Its translation: CASSLQPSGNYEQYF. V gene TRBV4-1 combines with J gene TRBJ2-7, with 7 nucleotides matching TRBD2. The CDR3 loop spans 15 amino acids. Germline V gene data show CDR1 as MGHRA and CDR2 as YSYEKL. V was pared by 5 bases and J by 4 bases, with 11 bases of the junction left unmatched.

CDR3 region: CSVARQGNTEAFF. The CDR3 nucleotides read TGCAGCGTTGCGAGGCAGGGGAATACTGAAGCTTTCTTT. This chain uses TRBV29-1 with TRBJ1-1, with D tentatively TRBD1 (6 bases). This CDR3 has 13 amino acids. Germline assignment: CDR1 SQVTM and CDR2 ANQGSEA. V shed 4 bases and J shed 5 bases, with 14 bases lying between them.

V is TRBV7-5 and J is TRBJ2-7; the table calls TRBD1, which could not be checked here. TRBV7-5 constitutes a pseudogene. This CDR3 spans 14 amino acids. DNA of the CDR3: TGTGTCAGAAGTTTACACGACAGGCTGTGCGAGCAGTACTTC. This sequence encodes CVRSLHDRLCEQYF.

In the case of this clone: The junction and the germline gene differ at one end; a read error may be behind it. The chain links TRBV6-6 to TRBJ2-5; 8 bases fit TRBD1. The CDR3 runs 14 residues. Germline CDR1 MNHNY, CDR2 SVGAGI (reference sequence). The CDR3 DNA follows: TGTGCCAGCAGTTACTCGACGACGGACAGGGACGGCCACTTC. Protein: CASSYSTTDRDGHF.

The CDR3 loop is CAWSVPGLAGSYEQYF. CDR3 bases: TGTGCCTGGAGTGTACCCGGACTAGCGGGCTCGTACGAGCAGTACTTC. The V and J genes are TRBV30 and TRBJ2-7, with 11 bases lining up with TRBD2. CDR1 and CDR2 from the germline V gene are GTSNPN and SVGIG (reference sequence). The CDR3 runs to 16 residues. The V and J ends lost 0 bases and 4 bases, in that order; junction bases with no gene match: 8. The complete variable domain, with remaining parts taken from reference TRBV30 and TRBJ2-7, reads SQTIHQWPATLVQPVGSPLSLECTVEGTSNPNLYWYRQAAGRGLQLLFYSVGIGQISSEVPQNLSASRPQDRQFILSSKKLLLSDSGFYLCAWSVPGLAGSYEQYFGPGTRLTVT.

The chain has TRBV5-1 and TRBJ2-2; D unclear. Germline V lookup: CDR1 SGHRS, CDR2 YFSETQ. Trimming stripped 7 bases from V and 2 bases from J, with 12 bases between. This CDR3 has 14 residues. The CDR3 DNA is TGCGCCAGCCGGGCAGCTTTAAACACCGGGGAGCTGTTTTTT. Its translation: CASRAALNTGELFF.